Reported below is one T cell receptor beta chain. The data are from a study of T cells after posttransplantation cyclophosphamide. This CDR3 comprises 15 residues. V lost 4 bases to trimming and J lost 3 bases, with 14 bases between them. The germline gives CDR1 SGDLS, CDR2 YYNGEE. Some clones are missing from TCRdb's copy, which holds only in-frame ones; the method was immunoSEQ multiplex PCR. The table has about 10,000 clones, roughly 85% seen once. Treatment was busulfan-fludarabine conditioning, a marrow graft, and cyclophosphamide on days +3 and +4. The receptor comes from a female patient in her thirties or forties who received an allogeneic stem cell transplant from a related donor, was CMV-positive, and had no GVHD. Some of these T cells may belong to the graft donor. The chain combines TRBV9 with TRBJ2-1, with D perhaps TRBD2 (5 bases). The specimen comprised PBMCs, sampled 1903 days after a stem cell transplant with posttransplant cyclophosphamide. The CDR3 DNA reads TGTGCCAGCAGCTTAACCACCACTAGCTACAATGAGCAGTTCTTC. As protein: CASSLTTTSYNEQFF.